These 23 T cell receptor beta chains were all obtained from the same sample, sequenced in a study. TCRdb called the 5' RACE reads again in MiXCR, with one record for every CDR3 protein. The sample lists about 54,000 distinct CDR3 sequences; approximately 17% were seen once. Sequencing was done on a sample of naive CD4+ T cells sorted from blood. The subset here: naive CD4+ T cells, CD4+CD45RA+CD25-. All receptors derive from a female donor with breast cancer.

The rearrangement uses TRBV5-1 and TRBJ2-5, with TRBD1 identical over 12 bases. V lost 5 bases, J lost 5 bases, and 4 bases stayed unmatched. Germline CDR1 reads SGHRS; CDR2 reads YFSETQ. The CDR3 is 14 residues long. CDR3 protein: CASRWGQGAETQYF. The CDR3 nucleotides are TGCGCCAGCAGATGGGGACAGGGGGCTGAGACCCAGTACTTC.

The chain carries TRBV29-1 and TRBJ2-1, with D unclear. The CDR3 is made up of 12 amino acids. Germline loops: CDR1 SQVTM, CDR2 ANQGSEA. The CDR3 reads CAATGDTNEQFF. As DNA, the CDR3 is TGCGCGGCAACTGGGGATACCAATGAGCAGTTCTTC.

This clonotype was recorded at least ten times. The chain has TRBV7-2 and TRBJ1-6; D uncertain. CDR1 and CDR2 from the germline V gene are SGHTA and FQGNSA. This CDR3 contains 13 residues. Trimming took off 6 bases at V and 10 bases at J, with 13 bases between the two ends. CDR3 protein: CASRLERLSPLHF. CDR3 bases: TGTGCCAGCAGACTCGAGCGGCTCTCACCCCTCCACTTT. Variable domain in full (rest from reference TRBV7-2 and TRBJ1-6): GAGVSQSPSNKVTEKGKDVELRCDPISGHTALYWYRQSLGQGLEFLIYFQGNSAPDKSGLPSDRFSAERTGGSVSTLTIQRTQQEDSAVYLCASRLERLSPLHFGNGTRLTVT.

V and J are TRBV9 and TRBJ2-7, with TRBD1 as a possible D gene (6 bases). There are 15 residues in the CDR3. CDR1 and CDR2 (germline): SGDLS, YYNGEE. V lost 4 bases to trimming and J lost 3 bases, with 17 bases between them. The DNA of the CDR3 is TGTGCCAGCAGCCGGACCCCCTCGGACAGCTACGAGCAGTACTTC. As protein: CASSRTPSDSYEQYF.

The table lists this clonotype with many counts. The V and J genes are TRBV6-2 or TRBV6-3 and TRBJ2-5; possible D gene TRBD1, 6 bases. The germline V gene encodes CDR1 MNHEY and CDR2 SVGEGT. The CDR3 loop spans 14 amino acids. V was shortened by 5 bases and J by 7 bases, with 17 bases between the two germline ends. CDR3 region: CASSPTGFQGTQYF. Written as DNA, the CDR3 is TGTGCCAGCAGTCCCACAGGGTTCCAGGGGACCCAGTACTTC.

The chain carries TRBV19 and TRBJ1-5, with D unresolved. Trimming took off 5 bases at V and 0 bases at J, with 14 bases between the two ends. Germline V gene sequence: CDR1 LNHDA, CDR2 SQIVND (reference sequence). The CDR3 runs to 16 residues. The CDR3 DNA is TGTGCCAGTAGTTTTCAGAAATCCCATAGCAATCAGCCCCAGCATTTT. The encoded protein is CASSFQKSHSNQPQHF. The full variable domain, its missing parts supplied by reference TRBV19 and TRBJ1-5, is DGGITQSPKYLFRKEGQNVTLSCEQNLNHDAMYWYRQDPGQGLRLIYYSQIVNDFQKGDIAEGYSVSREKKESFPLTVTSAQKNPTAFYLCASSFQKSHSNQPQHFGDGTRLSIL.

The sample holds a few counts of this clonotype. The chain recombines TRBV2 with TRBJ2-6; no definite D call. The CDR3 is 14 residues long. Germline-derived CDR1 and CDR2 are SNHLY and FYNNEI. Trimming shortened V by 6 bases and J by 0 bases, and 6 bases separated the two germline ends. The CDR3 spells CASRSGSGANVLTF. The CDR3 coding sequence is TGTGCCAGCAGGTCCGGCTCTGGGGCCAACGTCCTGACTTTC.

This clonotype was detected a few times. This sequence joins TRBV6-1 and TRBJ2-7; TRBD1 aligns across 9 bases. Germline CDR1 and CDR2: MNHNS and SASEGT. The CDR3 totals 14 residues. Germline trimming cut 4 bases from V and 2 bases from J; bases unmatched to any gene: 3. Here the CDR3 DNA reads TGTGCCAGCAGTGCGACAGGGGGGCCCTACGAGCAGTACTTC. It yields the protein CASSATGGPYEQYF.

This clonotype was recorded at least ten times. The chain links TRBV5-1 to TRBJ2-2; tentative D call: TRBD2 (6 bases). The CDR3 has 14 amino acids. The V end was cut by 4 bases, the J end by 5 bases, with 12 bases between. Germline CDR1 SGHRS, CDR2 YFSETQ. The CDR3 sequence is CASSIEGLTGELFF. CDR3 in DNA: TGCGCCAGCAGCATAGAGGGACTGACCGGGGAGCTGTTTTTT.

A word on this clonotype: One junction end does not reproduce the germline sequence, and a read error may be involved. The chain combines TRBV30 with TRBJ2-3; D is ambiguous. Germline CDR1 GTSNPN, CDR2 SVGIG (reference sequence). CDR3 size: 13 residues. The chain's CDR3 is CACSGWREDTQYF. The CDR3 region has the DNA TGTGCCTGTAGTGGGTGGAGAGAGGATACGCAGTATTTT.

At least ten counts were recorded for this clonotype. A read error may produce the germline difference seen at one junction end. The rearrangement links TRBV18 to TRBJ1-1; no reliable D call. The CDR3 covers 13 residues. Germline loops: CDR1 KGHSH, CDR2 LQKENI. This chain's CDR3 is CASSPRQNTEAFF. The CDR3 coding sequence is TGCGCCAGCAGCCCTAGACAGAACACTGAAGCTTTCTTT. The full variable domain, rest sourced from reference TRBV18 and TRBJ1-1, is NAGVMQNPRHLVRRRGQEARLRCSPMKGHSHVYWYRQLPEEGLKFMVYLQKENIIDESGMPKERFSAEFPKEGPSILRIQQVVRGDSAAYFCASSPRQNTEAFFGQGTRLTVV.

This clonotype appeared many times. The chain combines TRBV29-1 with TRBJ2-5, with 9 bases lining up with TRBD1. CDR1 is SQVTM, CDR2 ANQGSEA, per germline. J lost 4 bases, V lost 7 bases, and 4 bases had no gene match. The CDR3 runs to 12 residues. The CDR3 spells CSAGQGGETQYF. As DNA, the CDR3 is TGCAGCGCGGGACAGGGAGGAGAGACCCAGTACTTC.

This clonotype was found many times. The chain carries TRBV20-1 and TRBJ2-3; 11 bases fit TRBD2. Unmatched junction bases numbered 8, after V lost 4 bases and J lost 2 bases. Per germline, CDR1 DFQATT and CDR2 SNEGSKA (reference sequence). This CDR3 spans 16 amino acids. CDR3 DNA: TGCAGTGCTACAGAAGGACTAGCGGGTTTCACAGATACGCAGTATTTT. Translation gives CSATEGLAGFTDTQYF.

This clonotype was counted at least ten times. The V and J genes are TRBV12-3 or TRBV12-4 and TRBJ2-1; tentatively, D is TRBD1 (6 bases). The length of the CDR3 is 14 residues. V lost 6 bases, J lost 4 bases, and 13 bases lay in between. CDR3 sequence: CASSTGQHYNEQFF. CDR3 coding DNA: TGTGCCAGCAGCACCGGACAGCATTACAATGAGCAGTTCTTC.

The rearrangement links TRBV6-2 or TRBV6-3 to TRBJ1-3; no reliable D call. This CDR3 has 14 amino acids. Trimming removed 8 bases at V and 0 bases at J, with 11 bases between. CDR1 MNHEY and CDR2 SVGEGT come from the germline V gene. This CDR3 is CASARANSGNTIYF. The CDR3 coding sequence is TGTGCCAGCGCCCGGGCCAACTCTGGAAACACCATATATTTT.

V gene TRBV29-1 combines with J gene TRBJ1-3, with TRBD1 identical over 7 bases. Looked up from germline, CDR1 is SQVTM and CDR2 is ANQGSEA. Trimming at V came to 4 bases and at J to 3 bases, leaving 3 bases not matched to a gene. This CDR3 is built from 13 residues. The CDR3: CSVARDSGNTIYF. DNA for the CDR3: TGCAGCGTTGCCCGGGACAGTGGAAACACCATATATTTT.

This sequence joins TRBV6-2 or TRBV6-3 and TRBJ2-6; TRBD1 matches 7 bases. Trimming cost V 5 bases and J 2 bases; bases outside gene matches: 3. Germline CDR1 reads MNHEY; CDR2 reads SVGEGT. CDR3 length: 15 amino acids. The CDR3, as DNA: TGTGCCAGCAGTAGGACAGGAGCTGGGGCCAACGTCCTGACTTTC. Residues: CASSRTGAGANVLTF.

The genes are TRBV5-1 and TRBJ2-2; possibly TRBD1 for D (5 bases). The CDR3 loop spans 15 amino acids. Germline V lookup: CDR1 SGHRS, CDR2 YFSETQ. V was shortened by 5 bases and J by 5 bases, with 16 bases between the two germline ends. CDR3 sequence reads: CASRGVAGSTGELFF. CDR3 coding DNA: TGCGCCAGCAGAGGGGTCGCAGGGTCGACCGGGGAGCTGTTTTTT.

In this sample, this clonotype turned up many times. The chain carries TRBV12-3 or TRBV12-4 and TRBJ1-2; D not certain. The germline V and J ends were trimmed by 8 bases and 8 bases, with 12 bases remaining between them. CDR3 size: 11 residues. The CDR3 DNA follows: TGTGCCAGCGGACGGATGGAGGGCTACACCTTC. Protein product: CASGRMEGYTF.

This clonotype has more than one count but fewer than ten. This rearrangement joins TRBV12-3 or TRBV12-4 to TRBJ2-7; tentative D call: TRBD2 (7 bases). The CDR3 sequence is 13 residues long. The germline V and J ends were trimmed by 7 bases and 4 bases, with 14 bases remaining between them. DNA for the CDR3: TGTGCCAGCACCTGGGGGAGGGGGTACGAGCAGTACTTC. Its translation: CASTWGRGYEQYF.

V and J are TRBV19 and TRBJ2-3, with 8 bases lining up with TRBD1. There are 15 residues in the CDR3. V trimming: 4 bases; J trimming: 0 bases; junction bases outside the gene matches: 3. Per the germline V gene, CDR1 is LNHDA and CDR2 is SQIVND (reference sequence). CDR3 region: CASSTQGASTDTQYF. CDR3 nucleotide sequence: TGTGCCAGTAGTACCCAGGGGGCAAGCACAGATACGCAGTATTTT.

This clonotype has just a few counts. The rearrangement uses TRBV4-2 and TRBJ2-3, with 13 nucleotides matching TRBD2. V lost 5 bases to trimming and J lost 3 bases; unmatched junction nucleotides: 5. CDR1 LGHNA and CDR2 YNFKEQ come from the germline V gene. CDR3 size: 16 residues. The CDR3 loop is CASSETSGGGTDTQYF. In DNA, the CDR3 is TGTGCCAGCAGCGAAACTAGCGGGGGGGGAACAGATACGCAGTATTTT.

In the case of this clonotype: The conserved phenylalanine or tryptophan is not found at the CDR3 terminus, so this likely reflects a read error. Because the CDR3's place on the DNA is in doubt, the DNA is left out and the CDR3 is given as listed by TCRdb. V usage is TRBV28 and J usage is TRBJ2-7; TRBD1, the table's D call, was not compared with the DNA. The CDR3 is made up of 12 amino acids, end residues included. CDR1 is MDHEN and CDR2 is SYDVKM in the germline V gene. The CDR3 is CASSSGTVEVGI.